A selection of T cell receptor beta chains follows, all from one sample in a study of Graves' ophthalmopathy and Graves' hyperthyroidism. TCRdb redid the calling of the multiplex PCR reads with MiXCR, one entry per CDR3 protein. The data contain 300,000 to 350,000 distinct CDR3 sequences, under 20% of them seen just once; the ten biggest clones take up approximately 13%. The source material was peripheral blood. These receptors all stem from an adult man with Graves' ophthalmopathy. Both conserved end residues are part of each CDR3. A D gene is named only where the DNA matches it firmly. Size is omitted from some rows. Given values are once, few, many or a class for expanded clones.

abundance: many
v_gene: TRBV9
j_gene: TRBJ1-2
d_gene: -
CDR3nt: TGTGCCAGCAGCGTAGCAGCAGACGGGGTTTATGGCTACACCTTC
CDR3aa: CASSVAADGVYGYTF

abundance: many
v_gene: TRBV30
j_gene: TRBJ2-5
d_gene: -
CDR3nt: TGTGCCTGGAGTGTGCACAGCCAAGAGACCCAGTACTTC
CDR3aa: CAWSVHSQETQYF

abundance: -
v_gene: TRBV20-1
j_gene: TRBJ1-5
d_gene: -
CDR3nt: TGCAGTGCAACGGACAACAATCAGCCCCAGCATTTT
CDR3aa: CSATDNNQPQHF

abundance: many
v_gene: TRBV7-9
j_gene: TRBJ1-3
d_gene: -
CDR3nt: TGTGCCAGCAGCTTATTGGTCGGGGCCAGGAACACCATATATTTT
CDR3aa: CASSLLVGARNTIYF

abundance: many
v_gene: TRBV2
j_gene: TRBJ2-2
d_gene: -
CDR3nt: TGTGCCAGCAGTGCGACAGGCGGGGAGCTGTTTTTT
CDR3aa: CASSATGGELFF

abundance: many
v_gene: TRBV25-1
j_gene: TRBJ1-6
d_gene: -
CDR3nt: TGTGCCAGCAGTGAAACGGGCAGGGGTCGGAATTCACCCCTCCACTTT
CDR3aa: CASSETGRGRNSPLHF

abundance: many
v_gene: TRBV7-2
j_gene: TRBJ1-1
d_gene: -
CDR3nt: TGTGCCAGCAGCCGCGCGGAGGGCGGCTACACTGAAGCTTTCTTT
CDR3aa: CASSRAEGGYTEAFF

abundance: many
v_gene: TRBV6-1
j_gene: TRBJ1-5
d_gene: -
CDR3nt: TGTGCCAGCAGTGAAAGACGGGGGGCCCATCAGCCCCAGCATTTT
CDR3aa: CASSERRGAHQPQHF

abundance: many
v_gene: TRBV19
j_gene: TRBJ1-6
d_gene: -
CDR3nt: TGTGCCAGTAGTCTTTCCAGGGATTTCAATTCACCCCTCCACTTT
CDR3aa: CASSLSRDFNSPLHF

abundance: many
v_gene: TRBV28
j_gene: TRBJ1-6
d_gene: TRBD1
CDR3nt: TGTGCCAGCAGCACCGGGACAGGGGGGATGGGATCACCCCTCCACTTT
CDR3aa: CASSTGTGGMGSPLHF

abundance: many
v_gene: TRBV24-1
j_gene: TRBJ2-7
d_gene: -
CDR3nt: TGTGCCACCAGTCTAGGGGGGTACGAGCAGTACTTC
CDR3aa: CATSLGGYEQYF

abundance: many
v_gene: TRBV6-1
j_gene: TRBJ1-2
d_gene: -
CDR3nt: TGTGCCAGCAGTGAAGCGCTTGGCCCAGGGGGCTACACCTTC
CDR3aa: CASSEALGPGGYTF

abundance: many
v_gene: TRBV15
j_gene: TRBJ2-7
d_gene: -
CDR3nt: TGTGCCACCAGCAGAGGACAACTAGCTCTCCGCACCGGCGAGCAGTACTTC
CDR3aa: CATSRGQLALRTGEQYF

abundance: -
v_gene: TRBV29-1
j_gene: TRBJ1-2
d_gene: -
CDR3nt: TGCAGCGTTGAAATCTCAGGGGATCCTCATGGCTACACCTTC
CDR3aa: CSVEISGDPHGYTF

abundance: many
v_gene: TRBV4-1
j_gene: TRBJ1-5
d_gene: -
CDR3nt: TGCGCCAGCAGCCACCCAGGGCTTAGCAATCAGCCCCAGCATTTT
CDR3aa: CASSHPGLSNQPQHF

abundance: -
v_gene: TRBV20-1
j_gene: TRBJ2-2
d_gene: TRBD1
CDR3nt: TGCAGTGCTCGAACCCCGGGACAGGGGGCCCAAGCGAACACCGGGGAGCTGTTTTTT
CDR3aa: CSARTPGQGAQANTGELFF

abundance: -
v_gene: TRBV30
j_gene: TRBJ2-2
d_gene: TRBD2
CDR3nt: TGTGCCTGGAGTGTCGTACTAGCGGGAGCCGGGGAGCTGTTTTTT
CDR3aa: CAWSVVLAGAGELFF

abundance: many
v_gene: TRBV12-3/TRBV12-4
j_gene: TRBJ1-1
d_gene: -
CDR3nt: TGTGCCAGCAGTTTAGCGGCCAGCTTGGGGGCTTTCTTT
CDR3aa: CASSLAASLGAFF

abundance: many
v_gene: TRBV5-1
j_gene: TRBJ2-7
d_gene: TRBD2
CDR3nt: TGCGCCAGCAGCTTGGATGGCGGGAGTCCCTACGAGCAGTACTTC
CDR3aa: CASSLDGGSPYEQYF

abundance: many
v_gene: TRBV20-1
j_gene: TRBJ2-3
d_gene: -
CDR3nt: TGCAGTGCTAGAGATGATGAGGTCACAGATACGCAGTATTTT
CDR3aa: CSARDDEVTDTQYF

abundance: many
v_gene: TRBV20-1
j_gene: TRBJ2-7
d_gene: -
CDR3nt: TGCAGTGCTAGCGTCAACGAGCAGTACTTC
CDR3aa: CSASVNEQYF

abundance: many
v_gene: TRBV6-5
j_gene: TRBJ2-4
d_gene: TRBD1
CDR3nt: TGTGCCAGCAGTCCTCGGACAGGGGAGGCCAAAAACATTCAGTACTTC
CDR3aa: CASSPRTGEAKNIQYF

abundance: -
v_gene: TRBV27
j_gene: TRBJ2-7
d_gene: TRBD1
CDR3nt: TGTGCCAGCAGTTTCCTGGCCCCGGGACAGGGGTATATGTACGAGCAGTACTTC
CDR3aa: CASSFLAPGQGYMYEQYF

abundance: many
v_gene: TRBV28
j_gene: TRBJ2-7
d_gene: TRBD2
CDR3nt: TGTGCCAGCAGACTAGCGGGGAGCTCCTACGAGCAGTACTTC
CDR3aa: CASRLAGSSYEQYF

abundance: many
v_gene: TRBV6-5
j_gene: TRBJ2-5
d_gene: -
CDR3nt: TGTGCCAGCAGTTACAATGACAGGAGCCTACAAGAGACCCAGTACTTC
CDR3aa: CASSYNDRSLQETQYF

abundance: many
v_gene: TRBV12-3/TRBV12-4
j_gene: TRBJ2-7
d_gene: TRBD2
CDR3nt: TGTGCCAGCAGGGGAGGGACTAGTCCCTACGAGCAGTACTTC
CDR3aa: CASRGGTSPYEQYF

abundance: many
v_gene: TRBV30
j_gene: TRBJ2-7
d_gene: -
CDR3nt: TGTGCCTACCGGACAGTTTACGAGCAGTACTTC
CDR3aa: CAYRTVYEQYF

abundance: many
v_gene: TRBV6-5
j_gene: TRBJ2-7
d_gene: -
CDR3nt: TGTGCCAGCAGTTACAACTACAGGGCCGAGCAGTACTTC
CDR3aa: CASSYNYRAEQYF

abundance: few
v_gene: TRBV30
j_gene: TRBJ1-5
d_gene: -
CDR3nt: TGTGCCTGGAGTGTTGGACAAGACAATCAGCCCCAGCATTTT
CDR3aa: CAWSVGQDNQPQHF

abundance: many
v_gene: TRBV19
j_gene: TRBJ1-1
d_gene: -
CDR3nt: TGTGCCAGTGACCAGGGGCGACTGAACACTGAAGCTTTCTTT
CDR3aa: CASDQGRLNTEAFF

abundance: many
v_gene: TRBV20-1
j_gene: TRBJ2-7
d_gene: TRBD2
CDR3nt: TGCAGTGCCGGCCCACGGACTAGCGGGATATACGAGCAGTACTTC
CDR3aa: CSAGPRTSGIYEQYF

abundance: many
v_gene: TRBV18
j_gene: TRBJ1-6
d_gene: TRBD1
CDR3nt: TGTGCCAGCTCACCTCTCGACAGGGGCTTAGATTCACCCCTCCACTTT
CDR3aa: CASSPLDRGLDSPLHF

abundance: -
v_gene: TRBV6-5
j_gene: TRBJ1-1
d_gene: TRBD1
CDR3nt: TGTGCCAGCAGTATCAATACCCGGGACAGGGGGCGGTGGGACGGTGGGAACACTGAAGCTTTCTTT
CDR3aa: CASSINTRDRGRWDGGNTEAFF

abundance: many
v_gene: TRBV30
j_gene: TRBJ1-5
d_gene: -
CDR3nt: TGTGCCTGGAGTTTGGGACGGGCCGCTCAGCCCCAGCATTTT
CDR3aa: CAWSLGRAAQPQHF

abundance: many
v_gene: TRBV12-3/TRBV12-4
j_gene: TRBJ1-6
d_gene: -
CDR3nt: TGTGCCAGCACTGCCGAGCCCGATTCACCCCTCCACTTT
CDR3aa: CASTAEPDSPLHF

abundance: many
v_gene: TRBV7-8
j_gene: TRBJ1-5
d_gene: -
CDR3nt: TGTGCCAGCAGCTTAGGCGGTTATCAGCCCCAGCATTTT
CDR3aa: CASSLGGYQPQHF

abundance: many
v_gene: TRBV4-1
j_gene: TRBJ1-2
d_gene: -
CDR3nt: TGCGCCAGCAGCCCCGAGGGACGGCCTAACTATGGCTACACCTTC
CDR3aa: CASSPEGRPNYGYTF

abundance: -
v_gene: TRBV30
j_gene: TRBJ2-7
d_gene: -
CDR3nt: TGTGCCTGGAGTACGGGCGGGCCCTACGAGCAGTACTTC
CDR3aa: CAWSTGGPYEQYF

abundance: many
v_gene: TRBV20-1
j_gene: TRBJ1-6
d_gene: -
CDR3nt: TGCAGTGCTAGTTCAGGGCATCCGGGATCACCCCTCCACTTT
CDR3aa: CSASSGHPGSPLHF

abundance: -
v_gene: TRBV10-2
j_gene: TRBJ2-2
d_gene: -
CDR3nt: TGCGCCAGCAGTTCTCACAGCTCCGTCATAACCAACACCGGGGAGCTGTTTTTT
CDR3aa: CASSSHSSVITNTGELFF

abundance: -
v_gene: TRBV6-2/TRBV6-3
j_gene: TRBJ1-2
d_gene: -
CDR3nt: TGTGCCAGCAGTTCCAGAATCACTAACTATGGCTACACCTTC
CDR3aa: CASSSRITNYGYTF

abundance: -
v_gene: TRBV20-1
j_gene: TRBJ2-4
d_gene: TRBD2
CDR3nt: TGCAGCTGCTTTATTGCGGGAGGAAACATTCAGTACTTC
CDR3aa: CSCFIAGGNIQYF

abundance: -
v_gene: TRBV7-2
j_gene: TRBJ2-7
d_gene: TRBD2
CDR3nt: TGTGCCAGCACCCTAGCGGGCAATTACGAGCAGTACTTC
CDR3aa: CASTLAGNYEQYF

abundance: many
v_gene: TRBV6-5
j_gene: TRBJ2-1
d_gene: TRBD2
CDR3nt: TGTGCCAGCAGCTCCGGGGGGGCCTACAATGAGCAGTTCTTC
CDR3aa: CASSSGGAYNEQFF

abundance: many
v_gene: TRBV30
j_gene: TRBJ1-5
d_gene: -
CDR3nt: TGTGCCTGGAGCTCGCACCCGGATCAGCCCCAGCATTTT
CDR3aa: CAWSSHPDQPQHF

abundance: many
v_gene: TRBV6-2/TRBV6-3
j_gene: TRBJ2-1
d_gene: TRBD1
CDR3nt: TGTGCCAGCAGCCCCCCTTACGGGACAGCCAATGAGCAGTTCTTC
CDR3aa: CASSPPYGTANEQFF

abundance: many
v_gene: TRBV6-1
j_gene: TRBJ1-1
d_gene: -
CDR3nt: TGTGCCAGCAGTGATGGGGACCGGCCACCCGGCACTGAAGCTTTCTTT
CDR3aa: CASSDGDRPPGTEAFF

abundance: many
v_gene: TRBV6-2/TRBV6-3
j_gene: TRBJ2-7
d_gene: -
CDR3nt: TGTGCCAGCAGAGGACAGCTCTCCTACGAGCAGTACTTC
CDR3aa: CASRGQLSYEQYF

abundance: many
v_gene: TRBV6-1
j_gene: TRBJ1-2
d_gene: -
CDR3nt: TGTGCCAGCTGTGGGGATTCCCCTAACTATGGCTACACCTTC
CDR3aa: CASCGDSPNYGYTF

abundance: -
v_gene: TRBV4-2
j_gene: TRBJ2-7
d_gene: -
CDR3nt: TGTGCCAGCAGCCCCCGGAGTAGTGCGAGCTCCTACGAGCAGTACTTC
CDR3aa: CASSPRSSASSYEQYF